A single sample is the source of the 23 T cell receptor beta chains below, sequenced in a study of T cell responses to AZD1222 COVID-19 vaccine. Using immunoSEQ multiplex PCR, the repertoire was profiled, and TCRdb retains in-frame clones only, with some absent. The sample includes tens of thousands of clones, 92% of them seen just once. The source material was peripheral blood, sampled 28 days after the second AZD1222 dose. The receptor set was obtained from an adult who received the AZD1222 COVID-19 vaccine.

The rearrangement uses TRBV7-8 and TRBJ1-5, with D possibly TRBD1 on 5 matching bases. The CDR3 is 17 amino acids. CDR1 is SGHVS and CDR2 is FQNEAQ in the germline V gene. With 4 bases removed from V and 0 bases from J, the gap between germline ends came to 16 bases. The CDR3 sequence: CASSSSPTDYSNQPQHF. CDR3 bases: TGTGCCAGCAGCTCCAGCCCGACAGATTATAGCAATCAGCCCCAGCATTTT.

This chain uses TRBV2 with TRBJ1-5; D gene ambiguous. The CDR3 totals 13 residues. From germline, CDR1 is SNHLY and CDR2 FYNNEI. V lost 7 bases and J 0 bases, leaving 7 bases between the germline ends. CDR3 DNA: TGTGCCAGCAAAGCCCTTAGCAATCAGCCCCAGCATTTT. This encodes CASKALSNQPQHF.

The chain carries TRBV12-3 or TRBV12-4 and TRBJ2-1; D not resolved. The CDR3 is 12 amino acids. The V gene lost 5 bases and the J gene lost 10 bases, with 12 bases spanning the gap. The CDR3 coding sequence is TGTGCCAGCAGTCCCCCCCTCACCGAGCAGTTCTTC. Translated: CASSPPLTEQFF.

CDR3: CASSPRVDQPQHF. Written as DNA, the CDR3 is TGTGCCAGCTCACCACGGGTGGATCAGCCCCAGCATTTT. V and J are TRBV18 and TRBJ1-5; D call uncertain. This CDR3 contains 13 residues. V lost 1 base to trimming and J lost 5 bases, with 6 bases between them. Germline CDR1 is KGHSH and CDR2 is LQKENI. The variable domain in full, completed from reference TRBV18 and TRBJ1-5, reads NAGVMQNPRHLVRRRGQEARLRCSPMKGHSHVYWYRQLPEEGLKFMVYLQKENIIDESGMPKERFSAEFPKEGPSILRIQQVVRGDSAAYFCASSPRVDQPQHFGDGTRLSIL.

This sequence joins TRBV10-3 and TRBJ1-2, with no clear D. Germline V gene sequence: CDR1 ENHRY, CDR2 SYGVKD. Trimming left V 2 bases short and J 13 bases short, with 17 bases between. This CDR3 region has 13 residues. In nucleotides, the CDR3 is TGTGCCATCAGTGAGCGGTTGACACCCGCTAGCACCTTC. Translating it yields CAISERLTPASTF.

This sequence joins TRBV19 and TRBJ2-5; D gene uncertain. Germline lookup yields CDR1 LNHDA and CDR2 SQIVND (reference sequence). The length of the CDR3 is 14 residues. V gave up 3 bases and J gave up 1 base, with 9 bases separating them. CDR3 bases: TGTGCCAGTAGTATTCAACGGTTCCAAGAGACCCAGTACTTC. It translates to CASSIQRFQETQYF.

The CDR3 DNA sequence: TGTGCCAGCAGCTTAGATGGCGGACAAAATCAGCCCCAGCATTTT. Translating it yields CASSLDGGQNQPQHF. The chain recombines TRBV7-2 with TRBJ1-5, with D maybe TRBD1 (5 bases). Per the germline V gene, CDR1 is SGHTA and CDR2 is FQGNSA. Trimming removed 1 base at V and 4 bases at J, with 11 bases between. There are 15 residues in the CDR3.

The chain employs TRBV29-1 and TRBJ1-2; D unresolved. Germline V lookup: CDR1 SQVTM, CDR2 ANQGSEA. The ends were cut back, 6 bases at V and 3 bases at J, with 11 bases in the middle. This CDR3 is built from 12 residues. The chain's CDR3 is CSVSRRHYGYTF. CDR3 coding DNA: TGCAGCGTCTCAAGGCGTCACTATGGCTACACCTTC.

The chain has TRBV15 and TRBJ1-2; 9 positions agree with TRBD1. The CDR3 runs 15 residues. Germline V gene lookup returns CDR1 LNHNV and CDR2 YYDKDF (reference sequence). J gave up 2 bases and V 1 base, and 2 bases lay outside the gene matches. As DNA, the CDR3 is TGTGCCACCAGCAGAGGGGACAGGGTAAACTATGGCTACACCTTC. Protein: CATSRGDRVNYGYTF. Full variable domain (rest looked up from reference TRBV15 and TRBJ1-2): DAMVIQNPRYQVTQFGKPVTLSCSQTLNHNVMYWYQQKSSQAPKLLFHYYDKDFNNEADTPDNFQSRRPNTSFCFLDIRSPGLGDTAMYLCATSRGDRVNYGYTFGSGTRLTVV.

The CDR3 reads CASSIQGSSSGNTIYF. The CDR3 bases are TGTGCCAGTAGTATACAGGGTTCTTCCTCTGGAAACACCATATATTTT. The chain has TRBV19 and TRBJ1-3; D is possibly TRBD1 (5 bases). V lost 2 bases and J lost 0, with 11 bases in between. This CDR3 has 16 residues. Germline loops: CDR1 LNHDA, CDR2 SQIVND (reference sequence).

V is TRBV2 and J is TRBJ2-1; 9 bases align to TRBD2. CDR1 and CDR2 from the germline V gene are SNHLY and FYNNEI. The CDR3 runs 15 residues. J lost 8 bases, V lost 4 bases, and 9 bases had no gene match. In nucleotides, the CDR3 is TGTGCCAGCAGTGTTGGCGGGGGGGCCGTCGATGAGCAGTTCTTC. Protein sequence: CASSVGGGAVDEQFF.

V and J are TRBV9 and TRBJ1-2; D is undetermined. The V end lost 4 bases, the J end lost 6 bases, and 19 bases lay between the germline ends. This CDR3 has 15 amino acids. Germline V lookup: CDR1 SGDLS, CDR2 YYNGEE. The DNA for the CDR3 is TGTGCCAGCAGCCCCTCCGGCAGGACTCATAATGGCTACACCTTC. This codes for CASSPSGRTHNGYTF.

This sequence joins TRBV11-3 and TRBJ2-5; D is perhaps TRBD1 (6 bases). Germline CDR1 reads SGHNT; CDR2 reads YENEEA. The CDR3 has 15 amino acids. Between the trimmed V and J ends, which lost 1 base and 4 bases, there was a span of 13 bases. The CDR3 loop reads CASSLVQGFGETQYF. The CDR3 region has the DNA TGTGCCAGCAGCTTAGTACAGGGTTTCGGAGAGACCCAGTACTTC.

The chain uses TRBV5-1 and TRBJ2-3; 9 nucleotides match TRBD2. The J segment lost 4 bases and the V segment lost 5 bases, leaving 14 bases of the junction unmatched. This CDR3 has 17 amino acids. Germline loops: CDR1 SGHRS, CDR2 YFSETQ. The CDR3 protein is CASRPAGSGGTADTQYF. The CDR3 bases are TGCGCCAGCAGGCCCGCTGGTAGCGGGGGAACGGCAGATACGCAGTATTTT. Supplemented by reference TRBV5-1 and TRBJ2-3, the full variable domain reads KAGVTQTPRYLIKTRGQQVTLSCSPISGHRSVSWYQQTPGQGLQFLFEYFSETQRNKGNFPGRFSGRQFSNSRSEMNVSTLELGDSALYLCASRPAGSGGTADTQYFGPGTRLTVL.

The chain employs TRBV4-1 and TRBJ2-1; D is uncertain. This CDR3 spans 13 amino acids. The V end was cut by 1 base, the J end by 13 bases, with 14 bases between. Germline-derived CDR1 and CDR2 are MGHRA and YSYEKL. The CDR3 reads CASSQAPAGDQFF. DNA for the CDR3: TGCGCCAGCAGCCAAGCTCCCGCAGGCGATCAGTTCTTC.

This chain uses TRBV19 with TRBJ1-3; no clear D. This CDR3 spans 13 amino acids. The germline gives CDR1 LNHDA, CDR2 SQIVND (reference sequence). V shed 0 bases and J shed 1 base, with 1 base lying between them. CDR3 loop: CASSIESGNTIYF. DNA of the CDR3: TGTGCCAGTAGTATAGAGTCTGGAAACACCATATATTTT.

V is TRBV5-6 and J is TRBJ1-1; D is unresolved. Germline V CDR1 and CDR2: SGHDT, YYEEEE. The V end lost 3 bases, the J end lost 6 bases, and 12 bases lay between the germline ends. This CDR3 has 13 residues. CDR3: CASSSWVDAEAFF. CDR3 nucleotides: TGTGCCAGCAGCTCCTGGGTGGACGCTGAAGCTTTCTTT.

The chain employs TRBV28 and TRBJ2-7; D possibly corresponds to TRBD2 (6 bases). V lost 5 bases and J 3 bases, leaving 17 bases between the germline ends. This CDR3 region has 15 residues. Germline-derived CDR1 and CDR2 are MDHEN and SYDVKM. CDR3 residues: CASSPIAETFYEQYF. CDR3 DNA: TGTGCCAGCAGTCCGATAGCGGAAACCTTCTACGAGCAGTACTTC. Full variable domain (outside the CDR3, taken from reference TRBV28 and TRBJ2-7): DVKVTQSSRYLVKRTGEKVFLECVQDMDHENMFWYRQDPGLGLRLIYFSYDVKMKEKGDIPEGYSVSREKKERFSLILESASTNQTSMYLCASSPIAETFYEQYFGPGTRLTVT.

V is TRBV24-1 and J is TRBJ1-2; TRBD1 agrees at 7 bases. The germline CDR1 and CDR2 sequences are KGHDR and SFDVKD. The length of the CDR3 is 17 residues. The V and J ends lost 3 bases and 1 base, in that order; junction bases with no gene match: 10. CDR3 bases: TGTGCCACCAGTGATCGGAACAGGGACAGCGGTAACTATGGCTACACCTTC. Translation: CATSDRNRDSGNYGYTF.

The V gene is TRBV6-1, the J gene TRBJ2-5; D possibly matches TRBD1 or TRBD2 (5 bases each). CDR3 length: 14 amino acids. V was pared by 3 bases and J by 4 bases, with 12 bases between. The germline V gene has CDR1 MNHNS and CDR2 SASEGT. CDR3: CASSEFSRGETQYF. Written as DNA, the CDR3 is TGTGCCAGCAGTGAGTTCTCGAGGGGAGAGACCCAGTACTTC.

This chain links TRBV6-1 with TRBJ1-5; no definite D call. V dropped 2 bases and J dropped 3 bases, with 11 bases sitting between them. Germline CDR1 is MNHNS and CDR2 is SASEGT. The CDR3 has 15 residues. In DNA form, the CDR3 reads TGTGCCAGCAGTGAACTTGCCGGGAACAATCAGCCCCAGCATTTT. This gives the protein CASSELAGNNQPQHF.

The chain links TRBV2 to TRBJ2-7; 7 bases line up with TRBD1. CDR1 is SNHLY, CDR2 FYNNEI, per germline. Trimming cost V 2 bases and J 4 bases; bases outside gene matches: 5. CDR3 length: 14 residues. CDR3 coding DNA: TGTGCCAGCAGTGAACAGGGGGAAAGGTACGAGCAGTACTTC. Protein: CASSEQGERYEQYF.

This rearrangement joins TRBV5-1 to TRBJ2-2, with D perhaps matching TRBD1 or TRBD2 (5 bases each). Trimming left V 4 bases short and J 5 bases short, with 9 bases between. This CDR3 is 13 amino acids long. The germline V gene has CDR1 SGHRS and CDR2 YFSETQ. The DNA for the CDR3 is TGCGCCAGCAGCCCGGGACGGACCGGGGAGCTGTTTTTT. Residues: CASSPGRTGELFF.